The present T cell receptor (beta chain) was sequenced within a study of blood T cells in healthy people across ages. A J-beta primer mix and a sample-barcoded 5' primer were used in a second PCR of about 7 to 12 cycles. TCRdb processed the 5' RACE reads anew with MiXCR; each CDR3 protein has one entry. Among approximately 1.5 million distinct CDR3 sequences listed, approximately 39% were seen once. This clonotype was counted only a few times. The V gene lost 4 bases and the J gene lost 8 bases, with 17 bases spanning the gap. Germline CDR1 is SEHNR and CDR2 is FQNEAQ (reference sequence). The CDR3 covers 14 residues.

The receptor was derived from a woman in her late teens or twenties in good health. The chain recombines TRBV7-9 with TRBJ1-2; D unclear. Sequenced material: blood. The CDR3 here is CASSSFRAAAGYTF. The CDR3 DNA is TGTGCCAGCAGCTCATTTAGAGCCGCGGCCGGCTACACCTTC. Looking up the rest from reference TRBV7-9 and TRBJ1-2 gives the full variable domain: DTGVSQNPRHKITKRGQNVTFRCDPISEHNRLYWYRQTLGQGPEFLTYFQNEAQLEKSRLLSDRFSAERPKGSFSTLEIQRTEQGDSAMYLCASSSFRAAAGYTFGSGTRLTVV.